This T cell receptor beta chain originates from a study of identical twins (dated by TCRdb to between 2015 and 2016). Regarding the complete study: To test whether fetal clonotypes persist, the study used deep sequencing on TCR alpha and beta repertoires from monozygotic twins, unrelated adults of various ages, and cord blood. To rule out contamination, the twin experiments were replicated at different times with different library preparation protocols. General findings and caveats noted by the study authors: Because the same donors could not be followed over many years, the conclusions relied on cross-sectional statistical analysis. Recombination models systematically underestimated out-of-frame TCR alpha sharing in monozygotic twins but agreed with sharing between unrelated individuals. Compared with coincidental sharing between unrelated individuals, out-of-frame TCR alpha sequences shared between twins had an excess of sequences with low generation probability. Invariant T cells such as MAIT and iNKT could partly confound zero-insertion analyses, although diverse VJ usage argued against such confounding for most clonotypes. Abundant cord blood beta clonotypes had fewer insertions, young adult naive repertoires showed a similar but weaker trend, and memory repertoires showed no such trend. The excess sharing between twins in beta out-of-frame sequences was weaker because fewer shared sequences reduced the signal-to-noise ratio.

All donors were healthy Caucasians. Three pairs of female monozygotic twins, all aged 18 to 29 years, made up the twin cohort. CD4+ and CD8+ T cell populations were isolated with positive isolation kits from Invitrogen. Comments on this clonotype: Its specific antigen is unknown. It has no much larger one-base neighbor in the sample; base qualities were not kept.

Library prep was done by 5' RACE. The sequencer listed for this sample is Illumina HiSeq 2000. A universal primer binding site was added through template switching, and the final cDNA carried a unique molecular identifier so that TCR cDNA molecules could be counted accurately. Specific primers in the conserved constant-segment region were used to synthesize first-strand cDNA for the TCR alpha and beta chains. To control for contamination, each cDNA library was double barcoded with a SMART-Mk sample barcode plus Illumina barcodes. TruSeq adapter sequences along with Illumina sample barcodes were introduced in two successive PCR steps. Sequencing of the TCR alpha and beta cDNA libraries was done on the Illumina HiSeq platform using custom primers. On the authors' methods: Unique molecular identifiers were extracted from raw reads with MiGEC, and CDR3 positions were determined with MiXCR. For each individual, recombination models were inferred using an EM algorithm with the repgenHMM and IGoR tools. Shared clonotype analysis was performed with the tcR package in R, normalizing sharing by the product of cloneset sizes. To study raw recombination without the effects of thymic and clonal selection, out-of-frame nonproductive sequences were analyzed. TCRdb trimmed public reads at Q25 via fastp, called clones via MiXCR and kept in-frame beta chains. Each CDR3 protein gets just one entry, which takes the most common genes and DNA from the rows behind it. Clone size and V and J calls follow TCRdb, not the original study. The sample table lists 450,000 or so distinct CDR3 sequences, 20% to 30% of them with a count of one. Of the sample, over 2.5% is held by the ten largest clones.

Including the terminal cysteine and phenylalanine, the CDR3 comprises 13 residues. The entry retains the CDR3 DNA only, 39 bases that are in frame from base 1. CDR1 MDHEN and CDR2 SYDVKM are derived from the germline V gene. V and J lose 1 base and 10 bases, and a span of 14 bases separates them. Separately, the same data were catalogued under a study of T cells expressing NK-cell markers. As that second study puts it: Three sorted T-cell subsets (CD3+CD56+NKG2C+, CD3+CD56+NKG2C- and CD3+CD56-NKG2C+) from roughly eight donors had their TCR beta-chain repertoires profiled. Seven of the eight sequenced donors were HCMV-seropositive and one was HCMV-seronegative. In several experiments an anti-gammadeltaTCR antibody was added to restrict sorting to alphabetaTCR-expressing T cells. In over five donors, the dominant CD3+CD56+NKG2C+ clonotypes were among the top 10 CD8+ clonotypes and accounted for about 1.0-7.5% of CD8+ T cells. Those dominant clonotypes were again the most abundant among CD3+CD56-NKG2C+ cells in a handful of donors, at roughly 28.3-60.1%. It remained unclear whether the expanded NKG2C-expressing T cell clones were specific for HCMV antigens. The study sequenced eight donors, all healthy volunteers chosen at random: three men and five women. To determine HCMV serostatus, a commercial ELISA kit was used to detect HCMV-specific IgG in serum. MIGEC was used to demultiplex reads and group the reads by UMI, and MiTCR was used to assemble and quantify clonotypes. To exclude erroneous sequences, any TCR cDNA sequence not supported by at least two reads was discarded. The tcR package was used for downstream repertoire analysis, and clonotypes were matched across fractions by CDR3 nucleotide sequence plus V segment. VDJmatch was used to annotate antigen specificity against VDJdb, with one amino acid substitution in CDR3 allowed.

This chain is built from TRBV28 and TRBJ2-7; the D gene is perhaps TRBD1 or TRBD2, as each covers 7 bases. The sample taken for sequencing was CD4+ T cells sorted from blood. The clonotype originates from a woman between 18 and 30 years old in good health. The CDR3 amino acid sequence is: CASSLSGGGGQYF. Here is the DNA: TGTGCCAGCAGTTTATCAGGGGGGGGAGGCCAGTACTTC.